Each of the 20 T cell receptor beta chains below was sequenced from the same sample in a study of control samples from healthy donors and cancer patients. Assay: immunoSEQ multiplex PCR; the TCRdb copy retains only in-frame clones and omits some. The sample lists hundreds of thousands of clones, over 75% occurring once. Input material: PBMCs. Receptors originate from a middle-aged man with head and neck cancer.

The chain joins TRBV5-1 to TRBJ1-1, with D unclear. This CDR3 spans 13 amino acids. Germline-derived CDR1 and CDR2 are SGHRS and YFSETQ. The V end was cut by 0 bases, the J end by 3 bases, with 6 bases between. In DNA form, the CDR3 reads TGCGCCAGCAGCTTGGGGACGGACACTGAAGCTTTCTTT. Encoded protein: CASSLGTDTEAFF.

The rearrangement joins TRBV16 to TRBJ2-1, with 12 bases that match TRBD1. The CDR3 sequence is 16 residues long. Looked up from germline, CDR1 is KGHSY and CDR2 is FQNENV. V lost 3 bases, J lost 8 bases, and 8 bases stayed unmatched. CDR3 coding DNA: TGTGCCAGCAGCCAGGTGGGACAGGGGGCCTTTGATGAGCAGTTCTTC. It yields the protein CASSQVGQGAFDEQFF.

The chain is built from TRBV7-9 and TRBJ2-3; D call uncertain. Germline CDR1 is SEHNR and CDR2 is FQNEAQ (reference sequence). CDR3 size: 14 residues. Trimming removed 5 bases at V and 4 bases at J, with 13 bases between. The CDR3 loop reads CASSREARPDTQYF. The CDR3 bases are TGTGCCAGCAGCCGCGAGGCAAGACCAGATACGCAGTATTTT.

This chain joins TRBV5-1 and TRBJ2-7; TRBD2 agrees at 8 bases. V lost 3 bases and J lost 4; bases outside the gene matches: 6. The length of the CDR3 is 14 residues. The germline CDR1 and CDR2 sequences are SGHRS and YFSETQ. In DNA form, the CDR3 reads TGCGCCAGCAGCTACCGGGGGGGCCTGTACGAGCAGTACTTC. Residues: CASSYRGGLYEQYF.

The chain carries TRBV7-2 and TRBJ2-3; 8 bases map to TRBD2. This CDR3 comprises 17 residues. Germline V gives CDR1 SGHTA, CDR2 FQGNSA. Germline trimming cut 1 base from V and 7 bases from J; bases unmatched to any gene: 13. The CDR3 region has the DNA TGTGCCAGCAGCTTAGGTTTGTCACTAGCGGCCCAGAATACGCAGTATTTT. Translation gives CASSLGLSLAAQNTQYF. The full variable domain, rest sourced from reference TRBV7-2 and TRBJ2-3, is GAGVSQSPSNKVTEKGKDVELRCDPISGHTALYWYRQSLGQGLEFLIYFQGNSAPDKSGLPSDRFSAERTGGSVSTLTIQRTQQEDSAVYLCASSLGLSLAAQNTQYFGPGTRLTVL.

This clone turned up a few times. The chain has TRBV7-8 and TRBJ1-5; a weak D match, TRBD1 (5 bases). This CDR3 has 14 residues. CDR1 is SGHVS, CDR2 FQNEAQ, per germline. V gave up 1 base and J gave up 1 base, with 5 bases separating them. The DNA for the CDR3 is TGTGCCAGCAGCTTAGGACAGAGCAATCAGCCCCAGCATTTT. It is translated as CASSLGQSNQPQHF.

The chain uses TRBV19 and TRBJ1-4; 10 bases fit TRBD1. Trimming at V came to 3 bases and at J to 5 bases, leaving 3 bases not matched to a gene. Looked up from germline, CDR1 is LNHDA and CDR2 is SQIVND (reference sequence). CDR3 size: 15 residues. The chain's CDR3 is CASSIQGQGNEKLFF. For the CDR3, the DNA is TGTGCCAGTAGTATCCAGGGACAGGGGAATGAAAAACTGTTTTTT.

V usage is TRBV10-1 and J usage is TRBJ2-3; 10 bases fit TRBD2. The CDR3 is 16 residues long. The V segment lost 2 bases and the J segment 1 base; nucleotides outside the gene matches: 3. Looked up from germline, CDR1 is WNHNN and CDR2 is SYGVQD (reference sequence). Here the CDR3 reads CASSEALAGGTDTQYF. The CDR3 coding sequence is TGCGCCAGCAGTGAGGCCCTAGCGGGGGGCACAGATACGCAGTATTTT.

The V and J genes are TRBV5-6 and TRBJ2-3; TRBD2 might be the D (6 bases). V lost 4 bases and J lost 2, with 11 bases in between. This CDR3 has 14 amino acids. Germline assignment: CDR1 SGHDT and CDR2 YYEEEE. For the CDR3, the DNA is TGTGCCAGCAGCCTCTGGACTATCACAGATACGCAGTATTTT. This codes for CASSLWTITDTQYF.

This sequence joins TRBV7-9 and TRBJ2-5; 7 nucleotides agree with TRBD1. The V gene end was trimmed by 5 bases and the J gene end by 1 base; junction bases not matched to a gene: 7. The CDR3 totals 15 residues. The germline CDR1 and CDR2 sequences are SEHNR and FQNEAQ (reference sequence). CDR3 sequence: CASSELQGSQETQYF. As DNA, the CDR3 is TGTGCCAGCAGCGAGTTACAGGGGAGCCAAGAGACCCAGTACTTC.

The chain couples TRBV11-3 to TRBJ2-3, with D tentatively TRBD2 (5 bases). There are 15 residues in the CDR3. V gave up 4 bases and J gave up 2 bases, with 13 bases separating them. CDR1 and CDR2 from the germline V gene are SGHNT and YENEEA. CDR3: CASSYGERNTDTQYF. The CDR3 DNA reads TGTGCCAGCAGCTACGGGGAACGAAACACAGATACGCAGTATTTT.

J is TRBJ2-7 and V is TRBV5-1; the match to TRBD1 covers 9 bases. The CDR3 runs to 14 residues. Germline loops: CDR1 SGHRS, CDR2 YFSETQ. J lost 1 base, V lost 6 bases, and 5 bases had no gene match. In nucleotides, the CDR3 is TGCGCCAGCAAACGAGGGACAGGGTCCTACGAGCAGTACTTC. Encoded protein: CASKRGTGSYEQYF.

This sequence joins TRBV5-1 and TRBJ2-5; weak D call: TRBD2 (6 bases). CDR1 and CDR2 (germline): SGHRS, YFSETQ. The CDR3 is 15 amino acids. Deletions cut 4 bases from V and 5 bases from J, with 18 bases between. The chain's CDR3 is CASSPARGLSETQYF. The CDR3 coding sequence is TGCGCCAGCAGCCCCGCACGGGGGTTATCGGAGACCCAGTACTTC.

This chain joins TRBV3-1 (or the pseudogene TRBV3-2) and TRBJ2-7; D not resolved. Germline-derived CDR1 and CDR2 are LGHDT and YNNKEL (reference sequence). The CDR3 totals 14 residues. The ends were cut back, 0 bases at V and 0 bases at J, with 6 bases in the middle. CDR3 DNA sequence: TGTGCCAGCAGCCAAGACCCCAGCTCCTACGAGCAGTACTTC. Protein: CASSQDPSSYEQYF.

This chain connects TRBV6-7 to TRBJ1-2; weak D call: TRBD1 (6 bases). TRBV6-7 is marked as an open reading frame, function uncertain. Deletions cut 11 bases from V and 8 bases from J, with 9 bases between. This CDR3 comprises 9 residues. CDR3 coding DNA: TGTGCCGGAGGGGGGGGCTACACCTTC. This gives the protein CAGGGGYTF.

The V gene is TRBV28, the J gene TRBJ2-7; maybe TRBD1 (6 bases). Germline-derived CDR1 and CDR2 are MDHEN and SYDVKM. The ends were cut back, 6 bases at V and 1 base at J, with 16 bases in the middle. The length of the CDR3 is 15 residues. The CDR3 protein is CASRISGTNSYEQYF. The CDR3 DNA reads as TGTGCCAGCAGGATTTCCGGGACAAATTCCTACGAGCAGTACTTC.

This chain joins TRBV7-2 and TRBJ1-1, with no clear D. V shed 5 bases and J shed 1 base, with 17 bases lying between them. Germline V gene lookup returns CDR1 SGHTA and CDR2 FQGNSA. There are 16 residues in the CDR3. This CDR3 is CASSHPREGSNTEAFF. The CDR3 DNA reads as TGTGCCAGCAGCCACCCTCGGGAGGGATCGAACACTGAAGCTTTCTTT.

The CDR3 loop is CASSWGTGTNEKLFF. CDR3 bases: TGTGCCAGCAGCTGGGGGACAGGGACGAATGAAAAACTGTTTTTT. The gene calls are TRBV5-6 and TRBJ1-4, with 9 nucleotides matching TRBD1. J gave up 5 bases and V 3 bases, and 5 bases lay outside the gene matches. This CDR3 spans 15 amino acids. Germline V gene lookup returns CDR1 SGHDT and CDR2 YYEEEE.

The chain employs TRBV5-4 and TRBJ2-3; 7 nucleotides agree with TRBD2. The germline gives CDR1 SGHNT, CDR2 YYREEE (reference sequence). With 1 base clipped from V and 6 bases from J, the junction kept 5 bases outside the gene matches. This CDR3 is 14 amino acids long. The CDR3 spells CASSLKGGADTQYF. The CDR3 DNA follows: TGTGCCAGCAGCTTGAAGGGAGGGGCTGATACGCAGTATTTT.

CDR3 residues: CASRAGRAEQYF. The CDR3 DNA reads TGTGCCTCGAGGGCAGGCAGGGCCGAGCAGTACTTC. This rearrangement joins TRBV7-9 to TRBJ2-7; D is perhaps TRBD1 or TRBD2 (5 bases each). This CDR3 spans 12 amino acids. Germline CDR1 is SEHNR and CDR2 is FQNEAQ (reference sequence). V was clipped by 11 bases and J by 6 bases, with 17 bases between them.